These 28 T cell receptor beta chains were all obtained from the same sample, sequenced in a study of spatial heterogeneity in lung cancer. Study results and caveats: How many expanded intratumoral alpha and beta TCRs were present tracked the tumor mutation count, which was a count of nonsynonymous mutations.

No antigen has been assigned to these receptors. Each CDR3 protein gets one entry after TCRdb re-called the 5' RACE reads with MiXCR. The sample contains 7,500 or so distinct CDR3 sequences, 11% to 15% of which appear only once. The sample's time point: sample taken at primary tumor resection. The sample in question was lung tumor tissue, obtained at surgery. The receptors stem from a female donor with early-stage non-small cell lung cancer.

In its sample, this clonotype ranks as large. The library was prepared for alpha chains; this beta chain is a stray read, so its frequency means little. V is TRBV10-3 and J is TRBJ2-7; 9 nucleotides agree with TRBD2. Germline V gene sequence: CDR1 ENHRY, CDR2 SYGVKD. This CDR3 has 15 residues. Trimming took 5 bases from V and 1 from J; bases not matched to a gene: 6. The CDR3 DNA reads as TGTGCCATCAGTACTACAGCGGGGGGTTCCTACGAGCAGTACTTC. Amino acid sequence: CAISTTAGGSYEQYF.

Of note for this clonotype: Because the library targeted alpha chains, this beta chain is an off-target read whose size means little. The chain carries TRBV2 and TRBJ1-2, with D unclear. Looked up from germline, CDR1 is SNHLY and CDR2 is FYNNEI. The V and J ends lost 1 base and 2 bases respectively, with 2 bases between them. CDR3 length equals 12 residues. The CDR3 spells CASSEENYGYTF. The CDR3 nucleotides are TGTGCCAGCAGTGAAGAGAACTATGGCTACACCTTC. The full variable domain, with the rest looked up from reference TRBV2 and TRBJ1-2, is EPEVTQTPSHQVTQMGQEVILRCVPISNHLYFYWYRQILGQKVEFLVSFYNNEISEKSEIFDDQFSVERPDGSNFTLKIRSTKLEDSAMYFCASSEENYGYTFGSGTRLTVV.

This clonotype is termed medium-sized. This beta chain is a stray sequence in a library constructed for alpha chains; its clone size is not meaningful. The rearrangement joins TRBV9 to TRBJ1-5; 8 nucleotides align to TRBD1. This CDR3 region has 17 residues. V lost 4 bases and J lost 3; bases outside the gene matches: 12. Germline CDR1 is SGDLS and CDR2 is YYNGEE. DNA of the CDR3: TGTGCCAGCAGCTCGTCCGGCGGACAGGGTCTCAATCAGCCCCAGCATTTT. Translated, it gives CASSSSGGQGLNQPQHF.

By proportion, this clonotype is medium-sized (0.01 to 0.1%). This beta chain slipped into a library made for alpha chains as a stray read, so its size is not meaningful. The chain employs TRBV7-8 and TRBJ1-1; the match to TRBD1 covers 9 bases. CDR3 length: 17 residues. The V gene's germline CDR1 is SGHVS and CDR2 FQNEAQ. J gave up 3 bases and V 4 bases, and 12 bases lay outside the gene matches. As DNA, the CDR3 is TGTGCCAGCAGCTCCCGCACAGGGGGCATTCGGGACACTGAAGCTTTCTTT. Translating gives CASSSRTGGIRDTEAFF.

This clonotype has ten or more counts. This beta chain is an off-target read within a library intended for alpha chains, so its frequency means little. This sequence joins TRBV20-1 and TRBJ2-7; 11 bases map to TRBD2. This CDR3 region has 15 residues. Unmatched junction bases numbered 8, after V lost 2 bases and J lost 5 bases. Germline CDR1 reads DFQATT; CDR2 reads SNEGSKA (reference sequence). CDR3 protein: CSARSLGLAVHEQYF. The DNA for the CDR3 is TGCAGTGCTAGATCTTTGGGACTAGCGGTCCACGAGCAGTACTTC.

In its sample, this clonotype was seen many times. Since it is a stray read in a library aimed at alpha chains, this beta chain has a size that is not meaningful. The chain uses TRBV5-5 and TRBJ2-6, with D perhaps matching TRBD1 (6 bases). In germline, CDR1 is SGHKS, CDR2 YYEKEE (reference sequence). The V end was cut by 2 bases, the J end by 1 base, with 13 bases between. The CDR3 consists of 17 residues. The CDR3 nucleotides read TGTGCCAGCAGCTTTGGACCCAGGGGATCTGGGGCCAACGTCCTGACTTTC. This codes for CASSFGPRGSGANVLTF.

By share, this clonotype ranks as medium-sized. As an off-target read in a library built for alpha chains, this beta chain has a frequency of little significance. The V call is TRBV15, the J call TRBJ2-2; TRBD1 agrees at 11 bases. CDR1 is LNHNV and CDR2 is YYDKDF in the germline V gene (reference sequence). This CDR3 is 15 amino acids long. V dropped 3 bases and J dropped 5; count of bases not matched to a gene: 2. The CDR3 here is CATSRDRGRTGELFF. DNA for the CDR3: TGTGCCACCAGCAGGGACAGGGGGCGTACCGGGGAGCTGTTTTTT.

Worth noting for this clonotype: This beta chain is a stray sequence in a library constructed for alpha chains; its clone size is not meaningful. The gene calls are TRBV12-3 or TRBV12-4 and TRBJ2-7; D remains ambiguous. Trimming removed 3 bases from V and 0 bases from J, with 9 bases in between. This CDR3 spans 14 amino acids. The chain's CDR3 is CASSFRSSSYEQYF. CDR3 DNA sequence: TGTGCCAGCAGTTTTCGTAGTTCCTCCTACGAGCAGTACTTC.

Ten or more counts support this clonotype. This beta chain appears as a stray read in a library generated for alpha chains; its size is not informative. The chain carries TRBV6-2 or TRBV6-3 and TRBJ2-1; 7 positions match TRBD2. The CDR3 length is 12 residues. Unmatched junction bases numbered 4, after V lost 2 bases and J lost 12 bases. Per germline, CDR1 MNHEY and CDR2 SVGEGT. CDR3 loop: CASSYGLGVQFF. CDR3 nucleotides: TGTGCCAGCAGTTACGGACTAGGGGTGCAGTTCTTC.

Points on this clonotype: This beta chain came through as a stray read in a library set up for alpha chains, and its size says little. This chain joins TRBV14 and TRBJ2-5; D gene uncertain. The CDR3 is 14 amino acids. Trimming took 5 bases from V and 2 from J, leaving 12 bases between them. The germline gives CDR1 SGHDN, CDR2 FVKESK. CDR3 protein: CASSSRLRQETQYF. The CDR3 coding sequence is TGTGCCAGCAGCTCCAGGTTGAGACAAGAGACCCAGTACTTC. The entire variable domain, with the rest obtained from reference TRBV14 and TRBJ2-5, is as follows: EAGVTQFPSHSVIEKGQTVTLRCDPISGHDNLYWYRRVMGKEIKFLLHFVKESKQDESGMPNNRFLAERTGGTYSTLKVQPAELEDSGVYFCASSSRLRQETQYFGPGTRLLVL.

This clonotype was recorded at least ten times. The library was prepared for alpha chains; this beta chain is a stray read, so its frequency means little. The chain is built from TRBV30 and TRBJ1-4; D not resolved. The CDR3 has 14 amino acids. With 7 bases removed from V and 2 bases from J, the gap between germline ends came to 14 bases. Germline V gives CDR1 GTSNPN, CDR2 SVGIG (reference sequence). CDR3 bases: TGTGCCTTTTCAGCCGACCTCACTAATGAAAAACTGTTTTTT. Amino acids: CAFSADLTNEKLFF.

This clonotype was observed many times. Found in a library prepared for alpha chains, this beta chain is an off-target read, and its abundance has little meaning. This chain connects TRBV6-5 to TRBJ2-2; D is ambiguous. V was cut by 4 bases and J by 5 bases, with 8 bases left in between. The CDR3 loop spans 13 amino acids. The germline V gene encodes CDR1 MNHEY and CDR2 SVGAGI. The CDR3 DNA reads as TGTGCCAGCAGTTTATGGTGGACCGGGGAGCTGTTTTTT. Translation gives CASSLWWTGELFF.

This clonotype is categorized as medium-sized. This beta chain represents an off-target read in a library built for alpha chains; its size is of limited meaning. CDR3 DNA sequence: TGCGCCAGCAGCTACAGAGGACTAGACAATGAGCAGTTCTTC. Its translation is CASSYRGLDNEQFF. This chain links TRBV5-1 with TRBJ2-1, with TRBD2 matching 7 bases. The germline V gene has CDR1 SGHRS and CDR2 YFSETQ. This CDR3 is built from 14 residues. Germline trimming cut 3 bases from V and 5 bases from J; bases unmatched to any gene: 5.

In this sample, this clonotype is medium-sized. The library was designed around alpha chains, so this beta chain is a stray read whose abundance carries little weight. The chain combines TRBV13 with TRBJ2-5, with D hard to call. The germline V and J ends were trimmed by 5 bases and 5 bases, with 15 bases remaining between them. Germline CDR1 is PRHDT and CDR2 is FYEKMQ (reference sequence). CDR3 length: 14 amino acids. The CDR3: CASSKGPWVETQYF. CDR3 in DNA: TGTGCCAGCAGCAAAGGCCCCTGGGTGGAGACCCAGTACTTC.

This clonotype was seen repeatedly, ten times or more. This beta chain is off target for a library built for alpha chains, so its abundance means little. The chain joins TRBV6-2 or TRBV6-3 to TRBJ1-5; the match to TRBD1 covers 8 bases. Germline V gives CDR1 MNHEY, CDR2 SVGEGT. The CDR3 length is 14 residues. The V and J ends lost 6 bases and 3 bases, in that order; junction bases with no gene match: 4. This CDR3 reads CASSRTGINQPQHF. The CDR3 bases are TGTGCCAGCAGCCGGACAGGGATCAATCAGCCCCAGCATTTT.

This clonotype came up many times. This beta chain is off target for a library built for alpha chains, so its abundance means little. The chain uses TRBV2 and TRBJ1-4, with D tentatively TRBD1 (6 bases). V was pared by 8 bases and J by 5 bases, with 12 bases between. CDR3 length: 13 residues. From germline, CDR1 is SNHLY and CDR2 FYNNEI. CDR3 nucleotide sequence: TGTGCCAGCCACAGGGACCACAATGAAAAACTGTTTTTT. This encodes CASHRDHNEKLFF.

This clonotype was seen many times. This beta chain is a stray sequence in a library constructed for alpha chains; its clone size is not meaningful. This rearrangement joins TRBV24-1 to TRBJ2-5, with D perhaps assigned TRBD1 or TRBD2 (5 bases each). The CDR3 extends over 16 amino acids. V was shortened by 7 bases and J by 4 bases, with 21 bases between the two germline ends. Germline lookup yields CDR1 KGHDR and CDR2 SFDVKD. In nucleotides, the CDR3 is TGTGCCACCAGCAATACCGGGACCTCAGACCGAGAGACCCAGTACTTC. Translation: CATSNTGTSDRETQYF.

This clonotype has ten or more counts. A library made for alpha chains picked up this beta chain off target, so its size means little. The CDR3 is CASSAPGQSLNIQYF. DNA for the CDR3: TGTGCCAGCAGTGCCCCGGGACAGAGTCTAAACATTCAGTACTTC. V usage is TRBV2 and J usage is TRBJ2-4; 7 bases are a match to TRBD1. CDR1 is SNHLY, CDR2 FYNNEI, per germline. The trim removed 4 bases at V and 6 bases at J, leaving 9 bases unmatched. This CDR3 contains 15 residues.

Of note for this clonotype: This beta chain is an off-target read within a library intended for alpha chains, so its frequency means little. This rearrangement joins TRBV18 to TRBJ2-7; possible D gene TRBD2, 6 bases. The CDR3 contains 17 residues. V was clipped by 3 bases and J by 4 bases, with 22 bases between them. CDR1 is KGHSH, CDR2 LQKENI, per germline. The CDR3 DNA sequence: TGTGCCAGCTCACCTTCCCCTAGCGCCGGTGCAAGTTACGAGCAGTACTTC. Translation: CASSPSPSAGASYEQYF.

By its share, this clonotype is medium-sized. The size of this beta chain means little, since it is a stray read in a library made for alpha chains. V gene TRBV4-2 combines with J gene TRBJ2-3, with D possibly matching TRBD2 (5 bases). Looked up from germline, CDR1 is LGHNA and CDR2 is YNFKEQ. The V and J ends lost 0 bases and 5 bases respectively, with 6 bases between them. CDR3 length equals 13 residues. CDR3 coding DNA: TGTGCCAGCAGCCAAGATCGGGGAGATACGCAGTATTTT. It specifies CASSQDRGDTQYF.

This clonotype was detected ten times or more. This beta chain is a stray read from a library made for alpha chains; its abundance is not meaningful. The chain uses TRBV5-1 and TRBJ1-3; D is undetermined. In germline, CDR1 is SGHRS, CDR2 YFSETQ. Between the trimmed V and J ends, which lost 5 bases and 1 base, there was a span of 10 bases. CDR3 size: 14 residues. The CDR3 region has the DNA TGCGCCAGCAGGTCGGCAGCGTCTGGAAACACCATATATTTT. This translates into CASRSAASGNTIYF.

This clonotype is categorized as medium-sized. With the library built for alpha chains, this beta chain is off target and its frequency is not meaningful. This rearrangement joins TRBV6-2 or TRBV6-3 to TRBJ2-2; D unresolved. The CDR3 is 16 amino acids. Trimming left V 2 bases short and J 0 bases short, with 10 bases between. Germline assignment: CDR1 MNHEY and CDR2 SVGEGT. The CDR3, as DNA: TGTGCCAGCAGTTACATACAGTCCCCGAACACCGGGGAGCTGTTTTTT. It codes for CASSYIQSPNTGELFF.

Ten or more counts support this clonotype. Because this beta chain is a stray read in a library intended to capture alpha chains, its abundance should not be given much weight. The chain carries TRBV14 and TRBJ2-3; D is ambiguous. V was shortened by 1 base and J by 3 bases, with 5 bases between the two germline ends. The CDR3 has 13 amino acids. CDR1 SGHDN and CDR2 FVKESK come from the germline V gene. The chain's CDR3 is CASSQGWTDTQYF. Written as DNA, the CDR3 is TGTGCCAGCAGCCAAGGTTGGACAGATACGCAGTATTTT.

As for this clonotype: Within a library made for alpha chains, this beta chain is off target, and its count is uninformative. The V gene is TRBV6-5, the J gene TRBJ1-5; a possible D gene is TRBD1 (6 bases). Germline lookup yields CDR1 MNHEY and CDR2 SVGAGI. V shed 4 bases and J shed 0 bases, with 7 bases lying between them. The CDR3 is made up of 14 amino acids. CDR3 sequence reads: CASSLGGSNQPQHF. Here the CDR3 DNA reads TGTGCCAGCAGTTTAGGGGGTAGCAATCAGCCCCAGCATTTT.

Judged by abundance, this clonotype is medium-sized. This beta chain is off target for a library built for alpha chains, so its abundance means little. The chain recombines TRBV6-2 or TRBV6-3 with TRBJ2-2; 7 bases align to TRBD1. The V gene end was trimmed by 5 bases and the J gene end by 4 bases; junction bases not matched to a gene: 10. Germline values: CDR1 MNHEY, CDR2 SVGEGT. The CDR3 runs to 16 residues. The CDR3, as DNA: TGTGCCAGCAGTCTCCCCCGGACAGGTCTCACCGGGGAGCTGTTTTTT. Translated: CASSLPRTGLTGELFF.

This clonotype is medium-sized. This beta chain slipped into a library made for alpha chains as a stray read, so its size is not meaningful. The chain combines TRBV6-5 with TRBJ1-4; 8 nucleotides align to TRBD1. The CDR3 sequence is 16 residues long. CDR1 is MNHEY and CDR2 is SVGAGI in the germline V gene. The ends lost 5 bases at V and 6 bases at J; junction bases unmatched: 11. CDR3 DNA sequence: TGTGCCAGCAGTCCCTGGACAGGGACGGGGGATGAAAAACTGTTTTTT. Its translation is CASSPWTGTGDEKLFF.

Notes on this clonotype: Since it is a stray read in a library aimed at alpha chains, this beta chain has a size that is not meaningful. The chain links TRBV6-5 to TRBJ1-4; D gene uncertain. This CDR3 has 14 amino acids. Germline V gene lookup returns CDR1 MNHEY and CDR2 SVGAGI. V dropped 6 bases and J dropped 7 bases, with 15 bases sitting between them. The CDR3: CASSPRWQVEKLFF. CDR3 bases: TGTGCCAGCAGCCCCCGGTGGCAGGTTGAAAAACTGTTTTTT.

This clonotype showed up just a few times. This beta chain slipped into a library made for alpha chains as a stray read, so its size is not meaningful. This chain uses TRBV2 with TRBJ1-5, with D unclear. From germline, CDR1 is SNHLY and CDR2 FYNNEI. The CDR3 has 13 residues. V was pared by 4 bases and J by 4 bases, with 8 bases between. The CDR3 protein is CASSVDRNQPQHF. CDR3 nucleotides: TGTGCCAGCAGTGTCGACCGGAATCAGCCCCAGCATTTT.